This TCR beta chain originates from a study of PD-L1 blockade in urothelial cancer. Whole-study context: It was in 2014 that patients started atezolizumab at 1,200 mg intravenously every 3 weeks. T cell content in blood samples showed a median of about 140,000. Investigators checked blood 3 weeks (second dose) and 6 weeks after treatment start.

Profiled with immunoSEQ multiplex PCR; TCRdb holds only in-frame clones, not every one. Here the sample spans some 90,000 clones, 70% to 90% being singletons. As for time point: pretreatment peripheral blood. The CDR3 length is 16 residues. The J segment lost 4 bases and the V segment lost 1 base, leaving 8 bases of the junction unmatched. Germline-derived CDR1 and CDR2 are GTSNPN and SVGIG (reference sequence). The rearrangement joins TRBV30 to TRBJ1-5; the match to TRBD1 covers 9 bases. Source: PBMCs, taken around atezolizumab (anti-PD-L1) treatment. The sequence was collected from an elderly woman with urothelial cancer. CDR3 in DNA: TGTGCCTGGAGTGCCCCGGGACAGGGTTGGAATCAGCCCCAGCATTTT. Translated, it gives CAWSAPGQGWNQPQHF.